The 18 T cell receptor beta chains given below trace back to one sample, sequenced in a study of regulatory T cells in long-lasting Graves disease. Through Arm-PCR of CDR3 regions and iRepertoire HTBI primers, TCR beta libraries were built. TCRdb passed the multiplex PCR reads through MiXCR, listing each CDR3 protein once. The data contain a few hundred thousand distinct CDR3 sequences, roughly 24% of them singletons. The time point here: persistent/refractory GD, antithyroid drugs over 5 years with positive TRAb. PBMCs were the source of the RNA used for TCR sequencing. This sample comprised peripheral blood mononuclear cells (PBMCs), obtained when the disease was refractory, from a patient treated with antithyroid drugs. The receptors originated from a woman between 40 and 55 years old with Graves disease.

The CDR3 loop is CASSLSSWRTGDQETQYF. CDR3 DNA sequence: TGTGCCAGCAGTTTGAGCTCTTGGCGGACAGGGGACCAAGAGACCCAGTACTTC. The chain has TRBV12-3 or TRBV12-4 and TRBJ2-5; 9 nucleotides agree with TRBD1. CDR3 length equals 18 residues. Losses at the gene ends were 3 bases for V and 0 bases for J; bases not matched to a gene: 11.

The CDR3 DNA is TGTGCCAGCAGCCCCGTTCCTAGCGGGAGGGCCACCGGGGAGCTGTTTTTT. The encoded protein is CASSPVPSGRATGELFF. This chain uses TRBV3-1 with TRBJ2-2; 12 bases are a match to TRBD2. Trimming at V came to 4 bases and at J to 4 bases, leaving 7 bases not matched to a gene. The CDR3 totals 17 residues. Germline V gene sequence: CDR1 LGHDT, CDR2 YNNKEL (reference sequence).

DNA of the CDR3: TGTGCCAGCAGTCCCCGGACAGATCTCTGGGGCTACACCTTC. Protein sequence: CASSPRTDLWGYTF. The V and J genes are TRBV27 and TRBJ1-2, with a possible D match to TRBD1 (6 bases). The CDR3 length is 14 residues. The germline V gene has CDR1 MNHEY and CDR2 SMNVEV (reference sequence). V was clipped by 5 bases and J by 8 bases, with 18 bases between them.

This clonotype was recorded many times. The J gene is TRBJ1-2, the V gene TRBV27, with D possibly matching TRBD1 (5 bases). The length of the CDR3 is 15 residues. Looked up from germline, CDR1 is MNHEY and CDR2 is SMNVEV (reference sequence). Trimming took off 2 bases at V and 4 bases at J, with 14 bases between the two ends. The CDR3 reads CASSLGEQAIYGYTF. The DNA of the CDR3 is TGTGCCAGCAGTTTAGGGGAACAGGCCATCTATGGCTACACCTTC.

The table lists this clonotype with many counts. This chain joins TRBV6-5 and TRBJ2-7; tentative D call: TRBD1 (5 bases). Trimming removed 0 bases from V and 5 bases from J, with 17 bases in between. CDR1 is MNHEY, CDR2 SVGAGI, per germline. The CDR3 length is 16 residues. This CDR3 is CASSYSHRTSLNEQYF. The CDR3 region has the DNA TGTGCCAGCAGTTACTCCCACAGGACCTCTCTGAACGAGCAGTACTTC.

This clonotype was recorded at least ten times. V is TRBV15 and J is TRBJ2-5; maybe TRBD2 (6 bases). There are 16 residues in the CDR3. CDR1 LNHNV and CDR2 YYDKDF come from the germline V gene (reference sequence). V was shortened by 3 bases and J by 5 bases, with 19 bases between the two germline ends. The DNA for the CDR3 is TGTGCCACCAGCAGCGGCATGGACTACCGGAAGGAGACCCAGTACTTC. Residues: CATSSGMDYRKETQYF.

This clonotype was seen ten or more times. CDR3 in amino acids: CASSEWSGVQYF. CDR3 DNA sequence: TGCGCCAGCAGTGAGTGGAGTGGGGTCCAGTACTTC. This chain connects TRBV10-1 to TRBJ2-5; D remains ambiguous. CDR1 and CDR2 (germline): WNHNN, SYGVQD (reference sequence). The ends were cut back, 1 base at V and 10 bases at J, with 10 bases in the middle. CDR3 length equals 12 residues.

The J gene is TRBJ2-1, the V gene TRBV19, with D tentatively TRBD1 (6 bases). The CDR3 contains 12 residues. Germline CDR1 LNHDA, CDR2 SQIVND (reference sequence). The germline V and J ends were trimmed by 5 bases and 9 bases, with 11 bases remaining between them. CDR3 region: CASSQNRVEQFF. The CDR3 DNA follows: TGTGCCAGTAGTCAAAACAGGGTTGAGCAGTTCTTC.

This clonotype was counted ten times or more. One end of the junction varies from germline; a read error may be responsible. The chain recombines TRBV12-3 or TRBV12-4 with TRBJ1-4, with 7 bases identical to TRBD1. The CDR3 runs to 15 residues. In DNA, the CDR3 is TGTGCCAGCAGCTTAGGACAGGCGGGGAATGAAAAACTGTTTTTT. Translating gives CASSLGQAGNEKLFF.

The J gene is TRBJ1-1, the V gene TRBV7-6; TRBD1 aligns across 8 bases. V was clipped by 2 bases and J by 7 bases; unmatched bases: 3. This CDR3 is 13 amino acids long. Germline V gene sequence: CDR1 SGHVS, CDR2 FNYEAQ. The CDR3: CASSLQGASEAFF. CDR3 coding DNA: TGTGCCAGCAGCTTACAGGGGGCAAGTGAAGCTTTCTTT.

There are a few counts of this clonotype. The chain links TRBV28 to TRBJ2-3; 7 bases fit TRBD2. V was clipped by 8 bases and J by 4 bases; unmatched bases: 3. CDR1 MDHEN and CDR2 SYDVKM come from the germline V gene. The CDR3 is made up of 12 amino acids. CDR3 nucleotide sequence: TGTGCCAGCGTAGCGGGCGCAGATACGCAGTATTTT. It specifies CASVAGADTQYF.

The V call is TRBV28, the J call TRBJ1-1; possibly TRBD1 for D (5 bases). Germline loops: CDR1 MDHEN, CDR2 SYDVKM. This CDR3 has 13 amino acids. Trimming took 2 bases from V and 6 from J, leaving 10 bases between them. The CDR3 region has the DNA TGTGCCAGCAGTTTAGTGGGGGGAGCTGAAGCTTTCTTT. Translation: CASSLVGGAEAFF.

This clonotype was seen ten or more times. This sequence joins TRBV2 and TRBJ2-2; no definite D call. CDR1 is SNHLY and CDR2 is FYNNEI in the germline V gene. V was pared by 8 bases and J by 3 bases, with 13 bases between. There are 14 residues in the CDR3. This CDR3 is CASGSVTDTGELFF. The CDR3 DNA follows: TGTGCCAGCGGTAGTGTTACGGACACCGGGGAGCTGTTTTTT.

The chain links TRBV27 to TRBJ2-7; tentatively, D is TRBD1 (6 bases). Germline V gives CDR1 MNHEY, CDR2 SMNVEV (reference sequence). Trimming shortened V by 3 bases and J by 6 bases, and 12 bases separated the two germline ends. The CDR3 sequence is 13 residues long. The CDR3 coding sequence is TGTGCCAGCAGTTTCAACAGGGCGGGCGAGCAGTACTTC. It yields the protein CASSFNRAGEQYF.

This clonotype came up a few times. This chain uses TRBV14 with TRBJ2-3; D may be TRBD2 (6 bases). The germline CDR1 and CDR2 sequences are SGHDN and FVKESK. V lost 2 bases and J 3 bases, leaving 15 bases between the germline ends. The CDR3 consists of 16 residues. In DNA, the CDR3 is TGTGCCAGCAGCCAACGTCTTGGAGGGCGAACAGATACGCAGTATTTT. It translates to CASSQRLGGRTDTQYF. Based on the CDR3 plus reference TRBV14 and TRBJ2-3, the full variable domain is EAGVTQFPSHSVIEKGQTVTLRCDPISGHDNLYWYRRVMGKEIKFLLHFVKESKQDESGMPNNRFLAERTGGTYSTLKVQPAELEDSGVYFCASSQRLGGRTDTQYFGPGTRLTVL.

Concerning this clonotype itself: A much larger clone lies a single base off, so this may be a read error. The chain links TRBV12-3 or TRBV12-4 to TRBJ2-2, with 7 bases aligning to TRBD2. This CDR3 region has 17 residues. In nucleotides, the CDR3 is TGTGCCAGCAGTGTAGGATGGAGCGGGGTGAACACCCGGGAGCTGTTTTTT. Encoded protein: CASSVGWSGVNTRELFF.

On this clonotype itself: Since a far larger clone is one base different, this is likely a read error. CDR3 sequence: CASSLGRGAHEQYF. In DNA form, the CDR3 reads TGTGCCAGCAGTCTGGGTAGGGGGGCCCACGAGCAGTACTTC. The chain couples TRBV28 to TRBJ2-7; TRBD1 or TRBD2 may be the D gene (6 bases each). V gave up 5 bases and J gave up 5 bases, with 16 bases separating them. Germline V gives CDR1 MDHEN, CDR2 SYDVKM. This CDR3 is built from 14 residues.

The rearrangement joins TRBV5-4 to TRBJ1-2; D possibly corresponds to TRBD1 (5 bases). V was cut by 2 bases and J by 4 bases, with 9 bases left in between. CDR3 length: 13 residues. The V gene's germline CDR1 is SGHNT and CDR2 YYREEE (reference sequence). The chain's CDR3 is CASSFGHGYGYTF. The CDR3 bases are TGTGCCAGCAGCTTCGGACATGGCTATGGCTACACCTTC.